This T cell receptor (beta chain) is drawn from a study of molecular identifiers for immune sequencing clone quantification (dated by TCRdb to the late 2010s). Looking at the study overall: For a replicate experiment, RNA from approximately 20,000 or 100,000 naive CD8 T cells was divided into five aliquots, and four of the five aliquots were sequenced. This methods study benchmarked molecular-identifier clustering-based TCR repertoire sequencing (MIDCIRS) and TCR RNA copy counting, using CD8 T cells to do so.

The library was obtained by PCR. These reads were obtained on an Illumina HiSeq 4000. Bulk TCR libraries were made following a previously described method, with the TCR primers given in Table S5. Purification of total RNA was performed with the Qiagen AllPrep DNA/RNA kit. Reads from multiple sequencing runs of the same library were pooled before analysis. The authors processed their data as follows. Only reads with exact TCR constant sequence were kept, trimmed to 150 nt, and grouped by their 12-nt molecular barcodes. Reads inside each barcode group were sub-clustered using a 15% Levenshtein threshold, and a quality-weighted consensus sequence was constructed for each RNA molecule. Non-functional sequences were discarded, and so were lower-count sequences lying one edit away from another sequence. Barcode sub-clusters with fewer than 20% of the maximum read count were removed, based on fitting two negative binomial distributions. TCRdb reworked the public reads: Q25 trimming with fastp, MiXCR clone assembly, productive beta chains retained. Each CDR3 protein gets just one entry, which takes the most common genes and DNA from the rows behind it. The V and J calls here are based on TCRdb, not the publication. This sample holds 40,000 to 50,000 distinct CDR3 sequences; roughly 21% were observed only once. About 1% of the sample lies in the top ten.

Trimming takes 4 bases from V and 0 bases from J, and the germline ends sit 15 bases apart. Looking up the germline V gene yields CDR1 SGHAT and CDR2 FQNNGV. The CDR3 numbers 16 residues from cysteine through phenylalanine. Here the CDR3 DNA is all that survives: 48 bases in frame from base 1. Turning to this clonotype: Its antigen remains undetermined. A much bigger clone sits one base away, suggesting this may be a read error.

Naive CD8 T cell libraries were made from 20,000 to 1,000,000 sorted cells using 10%, 30% or 50% of purified RNA. Naive CD8 T cells, defined as CD8+CD4-CCR7+CD45RA+, were FACS-sorted into RLT Plus buffer on a BD FACSAria II. Detection sensitivity was tested by spiking Jurkat RNA equal to around 11 TCR copies' worth into samples containing roughly 19,000-1,100,000 naive CD8 T cells. Enrichment of CD8 T cells was done with RosetteSep CD8+ T Cell Enrichment Cocktail plus Ficoll-Paque, and ACK red cell lysis came afterward. The full study reports these points: Spiked-in Jurkat TCR RNA equal to a single cell's worth was reported to be detectable even within one million naive CD8 T cells. The naive libraries included spiked-in Jurkat TCR RNA (10 copies' worth), and this RNA is not part of the donor repertoire. The sizes of highly expanded clones could end up underestimated when identical TCR molecules share a barcode. In CMV-specific effector cells, clones with more than 20 RNA copies contained over 97% of molecules, whereas in naive cells such clones contained under 1% of molecules. Approximately 3.3 recovered TCR RNA copies per cell were obtained by modeling, versus approximately 10 by digital PCR, implying a capture efficiency of 25% to 30%. When barcode sub-clustering was not used, chimeric consensus sequences inflated TCR diversity, with chimeras reaching as high as 47%.

The chain couples TRBV11-2 to TRBJ1-1; possibly the D gene is TRBD1, per 6 matching bases. This receptor was taken from a human donor in good health. Some libraries in this study had Jurkat cell RNA spiked in. The source material was naive CD8+ T cells from blood, with Jurkat cell RNA spiked in. This specimen's cell subset or site label, per the study, means: FACS-sorted CD8+CD4-CCR7+CD45RA+ naive T cells. The CDR3: CASSSPTGTMNTEAFF. In nucleotides, the sequence is TGTGCCAGCAGCTCCCCGACAGGAACGATGAACACTGAAGCTTTCTTT.